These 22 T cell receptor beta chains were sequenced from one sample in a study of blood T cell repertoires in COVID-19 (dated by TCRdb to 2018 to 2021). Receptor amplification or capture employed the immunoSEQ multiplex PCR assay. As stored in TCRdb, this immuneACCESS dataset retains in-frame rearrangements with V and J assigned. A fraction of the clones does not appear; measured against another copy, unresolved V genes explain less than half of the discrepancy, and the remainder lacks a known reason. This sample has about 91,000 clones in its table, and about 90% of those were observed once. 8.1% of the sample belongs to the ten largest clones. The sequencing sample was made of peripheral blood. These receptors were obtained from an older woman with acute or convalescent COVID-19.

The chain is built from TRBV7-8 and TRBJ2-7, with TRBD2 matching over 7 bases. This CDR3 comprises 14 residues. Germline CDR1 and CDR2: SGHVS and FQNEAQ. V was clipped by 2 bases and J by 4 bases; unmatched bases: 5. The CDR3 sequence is CASSLREGPYEQYF. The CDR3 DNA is TGTGCCAGCAGCTTAAGGGAGGGCCCTTACGAGCAGTACTTC.

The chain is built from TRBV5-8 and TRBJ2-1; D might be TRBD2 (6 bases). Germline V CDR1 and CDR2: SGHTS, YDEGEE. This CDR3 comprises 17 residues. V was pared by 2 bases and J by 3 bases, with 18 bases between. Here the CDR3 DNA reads TGTGCCAGCAGCTTATTTCTCGGGGATAGCGGCTACAATGAGCAGTTCTTC. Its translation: CASSLFLGDSGYNEQFF.

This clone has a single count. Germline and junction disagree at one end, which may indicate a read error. The CDR3 sequence is CASSSEILVYGQYF. The CDR3 DNA follows: TGTGCCAGCAGTTCTGAAATCCTAGTATACGGGCAGTACTTC. The chain is built from TRBV28 and TRBJ2-7; D is uncertain. CDR1 and CDR2 from the germline V gene are MDHEN and SYDVKM. This CDR3 contains 14 residues.

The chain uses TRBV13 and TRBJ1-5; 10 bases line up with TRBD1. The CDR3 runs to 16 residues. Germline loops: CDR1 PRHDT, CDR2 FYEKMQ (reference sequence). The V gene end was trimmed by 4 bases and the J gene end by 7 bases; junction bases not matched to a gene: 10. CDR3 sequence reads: CASSSRTGGNGQPQHF. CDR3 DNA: TGTGCCAGCAGCTCCCGGACAGGGGGGAATGGCCAGCCCCAGCATTTT.

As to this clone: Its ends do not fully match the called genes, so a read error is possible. CDR3 protein: CACRGTEQYEQYF. CDR3 DNA sequence: TGTGCCTGCAGAGGGACAGAACAATACGAGCAGTACTTC. The rearrangement joins TRBV2 to TRBJ2-7, with 7 positions matching TRBD1. The CDR3 covers 13 residues. CDR1 is SNHLY, CDR2 FYNNEI, per germline.

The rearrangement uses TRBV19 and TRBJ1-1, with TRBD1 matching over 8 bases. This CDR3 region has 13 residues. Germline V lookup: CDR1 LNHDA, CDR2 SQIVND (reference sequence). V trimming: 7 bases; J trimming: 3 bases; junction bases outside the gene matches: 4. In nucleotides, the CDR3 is TGTGCCAGTAAAACAGGGGGGGACACTGAAGCTTTCTTT. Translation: CASKTGGDTEAFF.

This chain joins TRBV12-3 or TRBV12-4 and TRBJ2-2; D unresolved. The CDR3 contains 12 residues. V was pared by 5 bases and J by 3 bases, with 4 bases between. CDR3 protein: CASSPHTGELFF. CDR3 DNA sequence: TGTGCCAGCAGTCCTCACACCGGGGAGCTGTTTTTT.

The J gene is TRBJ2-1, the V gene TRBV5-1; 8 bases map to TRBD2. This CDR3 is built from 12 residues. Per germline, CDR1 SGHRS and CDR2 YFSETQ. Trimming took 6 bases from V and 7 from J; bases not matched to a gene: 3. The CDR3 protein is CASISGVNEQFF. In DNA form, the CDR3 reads TGCGCCAGCATTAGCGGGGTTAATGAGCAGTTCTTC. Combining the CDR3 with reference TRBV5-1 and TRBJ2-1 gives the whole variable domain KAGVTQTPRYLIKTRGQQVTLSCSPISGHRSVSWYQQTPGQGLQFLFEYFSETQRNKGNFPGRFSGRQFSNSRSEMNVSTLELGDSALYLCASISGVNEQFFGPGTRLTVL.

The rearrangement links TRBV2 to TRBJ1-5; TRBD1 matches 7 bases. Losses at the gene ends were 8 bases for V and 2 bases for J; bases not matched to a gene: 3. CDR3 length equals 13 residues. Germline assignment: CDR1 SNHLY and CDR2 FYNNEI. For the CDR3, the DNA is TGTGCCAGCGCTGGACAGGGCAATCAGCCCCAGCATTTT. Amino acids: CASAGQGNQPQHF.

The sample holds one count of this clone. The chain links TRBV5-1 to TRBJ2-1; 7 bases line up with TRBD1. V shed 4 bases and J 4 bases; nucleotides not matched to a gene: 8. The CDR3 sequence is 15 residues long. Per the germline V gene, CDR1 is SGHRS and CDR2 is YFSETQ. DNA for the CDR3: TGCGCCAGCAGCGTGATGACAGGGTCATACAATGAGCAGTTCTTC. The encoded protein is CASSVMTGSYNEQFF.

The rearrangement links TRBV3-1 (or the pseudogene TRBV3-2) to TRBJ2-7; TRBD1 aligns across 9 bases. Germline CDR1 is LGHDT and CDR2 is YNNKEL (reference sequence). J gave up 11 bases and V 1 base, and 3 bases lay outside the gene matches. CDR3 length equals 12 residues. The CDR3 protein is CASSQGRTGEYF. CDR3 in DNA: TGTGCCAGCAGCCAAGGACGGACAGGGGAGTACTTC.

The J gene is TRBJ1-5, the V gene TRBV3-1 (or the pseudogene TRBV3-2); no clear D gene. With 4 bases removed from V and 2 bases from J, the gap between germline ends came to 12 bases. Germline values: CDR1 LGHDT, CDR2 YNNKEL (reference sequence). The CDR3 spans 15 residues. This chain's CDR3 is CASSPNYAGNQPQHF. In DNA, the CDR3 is TGTGCCAGCAGCCCCAATTATGCGGGCAATCAGCCCCAGCATTTT.

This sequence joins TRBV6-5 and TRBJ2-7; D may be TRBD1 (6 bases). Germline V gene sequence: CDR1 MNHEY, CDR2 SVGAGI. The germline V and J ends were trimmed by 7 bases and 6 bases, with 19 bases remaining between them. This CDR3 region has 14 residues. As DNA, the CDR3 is TGTGCCAGCACCGACTTGGGGGCCTTAACCGAGCAGTACTTC. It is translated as CASTDLGALTEQYF.

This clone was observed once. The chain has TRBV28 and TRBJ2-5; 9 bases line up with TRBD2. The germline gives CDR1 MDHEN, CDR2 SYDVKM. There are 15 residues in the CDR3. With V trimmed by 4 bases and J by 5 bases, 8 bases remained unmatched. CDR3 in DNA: TGTGCCAGCAGTTCGCGAATAGCGGGAGCCGAGACCCAGTACTTC. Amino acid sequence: CASSSRIAGAETQYF. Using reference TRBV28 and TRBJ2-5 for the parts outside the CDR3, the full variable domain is DVKVTQSSRYLVKRTGEKVFLECVQDMDHENMFWYRQDPGLGLRLIYFSYDVKMKEKGDIPEGYSVSREKKERFSLILESASTNQTSMYLCASSSRIAGAETQYFGPGTRLLVL.

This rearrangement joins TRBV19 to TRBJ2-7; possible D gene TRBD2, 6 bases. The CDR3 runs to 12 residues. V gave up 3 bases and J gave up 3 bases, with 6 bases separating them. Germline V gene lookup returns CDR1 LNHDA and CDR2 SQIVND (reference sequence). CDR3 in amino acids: CASSMEGYEQYF. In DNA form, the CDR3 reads TGTGCCAGTAGTATGGAGGGCTACGAGCAGTACTTC.

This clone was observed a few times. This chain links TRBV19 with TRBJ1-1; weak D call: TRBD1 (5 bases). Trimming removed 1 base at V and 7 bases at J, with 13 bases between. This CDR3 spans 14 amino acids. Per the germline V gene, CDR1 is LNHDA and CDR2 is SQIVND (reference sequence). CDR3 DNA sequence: TGTGCCAGTAGTATAGCCCAGGGTTACGGTGAAGCTTTCTTT. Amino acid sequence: CASSIAQGYGEAFF.

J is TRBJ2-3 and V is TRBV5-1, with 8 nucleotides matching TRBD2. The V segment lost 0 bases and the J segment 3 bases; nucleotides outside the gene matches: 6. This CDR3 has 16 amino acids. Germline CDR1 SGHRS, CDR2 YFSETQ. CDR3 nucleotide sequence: TGCGCCAGCAGCTTGGCAGCGGCGGGAGGAACAGATACGCAGTATTTT. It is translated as CASSLAAAGGTDTQYF.

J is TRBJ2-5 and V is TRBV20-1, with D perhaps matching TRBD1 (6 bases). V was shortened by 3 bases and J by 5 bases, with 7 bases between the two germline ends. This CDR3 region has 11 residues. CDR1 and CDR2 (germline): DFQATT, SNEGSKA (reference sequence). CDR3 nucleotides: TGCAGTGCTAGCGGACAGGAGACCCAGTACTTC. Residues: CSASGQETQYF.

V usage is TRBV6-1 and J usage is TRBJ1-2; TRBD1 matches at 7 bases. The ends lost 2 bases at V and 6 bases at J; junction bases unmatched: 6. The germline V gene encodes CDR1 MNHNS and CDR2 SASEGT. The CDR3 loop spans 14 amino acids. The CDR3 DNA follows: TGTGCCAGCAGTGAACAGACAGGGAGCCATGGCTACACCTTC. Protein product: CASSEQTGSHGYTF.

The CDR3 DNA is TGCGCCACCGGTTATGGCGGCTCCTACAATGAGCAGTTCTTC. This sequence encodes CATGYGGSYNEQFF. This sequence joins TRBV10-1 and TRBJ2-1; D gene unclear. Germline assignment: CDR1 WNHNN and CDR2 SYGVQD (reference sequence). The CDR3 consists of 14 residues. The V and J ends lost 10 bases and 0 bases respectively, with 13 bases between them.

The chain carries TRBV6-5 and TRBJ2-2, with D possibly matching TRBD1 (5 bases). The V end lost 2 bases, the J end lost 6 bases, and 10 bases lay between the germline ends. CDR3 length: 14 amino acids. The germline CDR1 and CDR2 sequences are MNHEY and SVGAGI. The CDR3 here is CASSYQPGSGELFF. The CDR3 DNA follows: TGTGCCAGCAGTTACCAGCCAGGGTCCGGGGAGCTGTTTTTT.

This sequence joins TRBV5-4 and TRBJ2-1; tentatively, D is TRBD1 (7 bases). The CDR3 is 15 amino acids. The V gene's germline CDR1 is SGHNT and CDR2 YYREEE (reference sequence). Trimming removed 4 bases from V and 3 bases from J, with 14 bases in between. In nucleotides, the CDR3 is TGTGCCAGCAGCCCGGCGGGACAGCTCTACAATGAGCAGTTCTTC. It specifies CASSPAGQLYNEQFF.